These T cell receptor beta chains were read from a single sample in a study of cytotoxic CD8 clonotypes in ibrutinib-treated CLL. Assay used: immunoSEQ multiplex PCR; TCRdb lists only in-frame clones, some missing. The table includes 330,000 or so clones, over 60% detected once. The sequences come from PBMCs, collected after 36 months of ibrutinib treatment. All receptors come from a human donor with chronic lymphocytic leukemia. Both conserved end residues are part of each CDR3. The D gene is left open where the match is weak. Only some rows state a clone size, as once, few, many or a class for expanded clones.

size	D	J	V	DNA	CDR3
-	-	TRBJ1-5	TRBV28	TGTGCCAGCAACCATCCATGGGCAGGGAAGGGAGGGAGTCAGCCCCAGCATTTT	CASNHPWAGKGGSQPQHF
-	TRBD1	TRBJ1-5	TRBV7-9	TGTGCCAGCAGCTGGGCCGGGACAGGTAATCAGCCCCAGCATTTT	CASSWAGTGNQPQHF
-	TRBD2	TRBJ2-1	TRBV7-2	TGTGCCAGCAGCCTTTGGACTAGCGGGAGTGCCTACAATGAGCAGTTCTTC	CASSLWTSGSAYNEQFF
few	TRBD2	TRBJ2-7	TRBV5-1	TGCGCCAGCAGCTTGGAGACTAGCGGGATCCACGAGCAGTACTTC	CASSLETSGIHEQYF
once	-	TRBJ1-2	TRBV6-4	TGTGCCAGCAGTGACCCAGGGCACTATGGCTACACCTTC	CASSDPGHYGYTF
-	TRBD2	TRBJ2-7	TRBV7-2	TGTGCCAGCAGCGCCAGCGGGAGCTGGTCCTACGAGCAGTACTTC	CASSASGSWSYEQYF
-	-	TRBJ2-1	TRBV5-6	TGTGCCAGCAGCTTGGACGTACCCTCCTACAATGAGCAGTTCTTC	CASSLDVPSYNEQFF
-	TRBD1	TRBJ2-7	TRBV11-2	TGTGCCAGCAGCTTAGTCGGGACAGGGGCCGACGAGCAGTACTTC	CASSLVGTGADEQYF
-	-	TRBJ2-7	TRBV6-5	TGTGCCAGCAGGGGGACGGCGGGCTCCTACGAGCAGTACTTC	CASRGTAGSYEQYF
-	-	TRBJ1-2	TRBV9	TGTGCCAGCAGCATCCGAGAGGACGGCCCCCTGACTAACTATGGCTACACCTTC	CASSIREDGPLTNYGYTF
-	-	TRBJ2-1	TRBV18	TGTGCCAGCTCACCCCAGGTCCACACCAATGAGCAGTTCTTC	CASSPQVHTNEQFF
-	-	TRBJ2-7	TRBV28	TGTGCCAGCATTAAATCGGGACTTAACTACGAGCAGTACTTC	CASIKSGLNYEQYF
-	-	TRBJ1-2	TRBV9	TGTGCCAGCAGCGTAAGCGGAGCTAACTATGGCTACACCTTC	CASSVSGANYGYTF
-	-	TRBJ1-6	TRBV5-1	TGCGCCAGCAGCTTGGTGGACCTCTCCTATAATTCACCCCTCCACTTT	CASSLVDLSYNSPLHF
-	-	TRBJ1-5	TRBV13	TGTGCCAGCAGCTTCAGGGTCGGGAATCAGCCCCAGCATTTT	CASSFRVGNQPQHF
-	-	TRBJ2-7	TRBV4-1	TGCGCCAGCAGCCAAAAGCCCTTATACGAGCAGTACTTC	CASSQKPLYEQYF
few	-	TRBJ1-2	TRBV7-9	TGTGCCAGCAGCTCGGACATAAAACAGGCGAACTATGGCTACACCTTC	CASSSDIKQANYGYTF
-	-	TRBJ2-5	TRBV7-8	TGTGCCAGCAGCTTAGCTCAGCAGACCCAGTACTTC	CASSLAQQTQYF
-	-	TRBJ2-1	TRBV2	TGTGCCAGCAAGGGGGGACTATACAATGAGCAGTTCTTC	CASKGGLYNEQFF
-	-	TRBJ1-1	TRBV6-7	TGTGCCAGCAGTTACGGGGGCGGGAAGAACACTGAAGCTTTCTTT	CASSYGGGKNTEAFF
-	-	TRBJ1-2	TRBV7-9	TGTGCCAGCCCTGGCTACACCTTC	CASPGYTF
-	-	TRBJ1-5	TRBV29-1	TGCAGCGTCTCCGGGGGAGGTAGCAATCAGCCCCAGCATTTT	CSVSGGGSNQPQHF
few	-	TRBJ2-7	TRBV5-1	TGCGCCAGCAGCCTAACTCCACCGGGACAAGACTACGAGCAGTACTTC	CASSLTPPGQDYEQYF
-	-	TRBJ2-7	TRBV13	TGTGCCAGCGGGCGACGTCAGTACTTC	CASGRRQYF
once	-	TRBJ2-5	TRBV5-1	TGCGCCAGCCACAAGCCAGATCAAGAGACCCAGTACTTC	CASHKPDQETQYF
-	TRBD1	TRBJ2-5	TRBV5-1	TGCGCCAGCAGCTTGGCCGAGGGGACAGTGGGGGCAGAGACCCAGTACTTC	CASSLAEGTVGAETQYF
-	TRBD2	TRBJ2-3	TRBV9	TGTGCCAGCAGCGTAGGAAGCGGGGGTACAGATACGCAGTATTTT	CASSVGSGGTDTQYF
once	TRBD1	TRBJ1-1	TRBV19	TGTGCCAGTTGTAAGACACAGGGGAGAAGGACTGAAGCTTTCTTT	CASCKTQGRRTEAFF
-	-	TRBJ1-2	TRBV5-4	TGTGCCAGCAGCTCCCCTGCTGGGATCTATGGCTACACCTTC	CASSSPAGIYGYTF
few	TRBD2	TRBJ2-5	TRBV11-2	TGTGCCAGCAGCTCTAGCGGGAGGTCAGTGACCCAGTACTTC	CASSSSGRSVTQYF
-	TRBD1	TRBJ1-3	TRBV5-5	TGTGCCAGCAGCCGGGGACAGGGCCTTGGAAACACCATATATTTT	CASSRGQGLGNTIYF
-	TRBD1	TRBJ1-4	TRBV4-1	TGCGCCAGCAGCCCCCTCAGGCAGGGGGAAGGACTGTTTTTT	CASSPLRQGEGLFF
-	-	TRBJ1-5	TRBV2	TGTGCCAGCAGTGACCCTCCCGGGACGGCGCATTTT	CASSDPPGTAHF
-	-	TRBJ1-2	TRBV2	TGTGCCAGCAGTGAGCGGGCAGGTCCCTATGGCTACACCTTC	CASSERAGPYGYTF
-	TRBD1	TRBJ1-2	TRBV18	TGTGCCAGCTCACCGCAGGGGGGGGCGCCGTATGGCTACACCTTC	CASSPQGGAPYGYTF
few	-	TRBJ1-1	TRBV19	TGTGCCAGTAGTATGCCCGGGAGGACTGAAGCTTTCTTT	CASSMPGRTEAFF
-	-	TRBJ2-7	TRBV19	TGTGCCAGTAGTATAGCGAGGGGATACGAGCAGTACTTC	CASSIARGYEQYF
few	-	TRBJ1-5	TRBV2	TGTGCCAGCAGTCGTCGACAAAGCAATCAGCCCCAGCATTTT	CASSRRQSNQPQHF
-	TRBD2	TRBJ2-2	TRBV9	TGTGCCAGCAGCGTAGGACTAGCGGCGGCCGGGGAGCTGTTTTTT	CASSVGLAAAGELFF
-	TRBD2	TRBJ2-3	TRBV7-2	TGTGCCAGCTCGCCCCGCGGGGGGCTCGCCACAGATACGCAGTATTTT	CASSPRGGLATDTQYF
-	-	TRBJ2-5	TRBV29-1	TGCAGCGTTATCCCATACGGGTTCCAAGAGACCCAGTACTTC	CSVIPYGFQETQYF
-	TRBD2	TRBJ2-4	TRBV7-3	TGTGCCAGCAGCCCGGGACTACGGAACATTCAGTACTTC	CASSPGLRNIQYF
-	-	TRBJ2-7	TRBV27	TGTGCCAGCAGTTTACGTTGGGGGCGTGACGAGCAGTACTTC	CASSLRWGRDEQYF
-	TRBD2	TRBJ2-7	TRBV5-6	TGTGCCAGCAGCTTGGTCCGGAGGACTAGCGGTTACGAGCAGTACTTC	CASSLVRRTSGYEQYF
-	TRBD2	TRBJ2-1	TRBV27	TGTGCCAGCAGTCGGGGGGGGTCCAGTAATGAGCAGTTCTTC	CASSRGGSSNEQFF
-	TRBD2	TRBJ2-5	TRBV6-5	TGTGCCAGCGCACTAGCGTTCCAAGAGACCCAGTACTTC	CASALAFQETQYF
-	-	TRBJ2-1	TRBV29-1	TGCAGTGGGGGATCCCAGGTGGGCTACAATGAGCAGTTCTTC	CSGGSQVGYNEQFF
-	TRBD1	TRBJ1-6	TRBV7-6	TGTGCCAGCAGCTTAGCGCCCCGGGACAGCGTTAATAATTCACCCCTCCACTTT	CASSLAPRDSVNNSPLHF
-	-	TRBJ2-1	TRBV5-1	TGCGCCAGCAGCCGCGGATTCTCCTACAATGAGCAGTTCTTC	CASSRGFSYNEQFF
-	-	TRBJ1-2	TRBV15	TGTGCCACCAGCAGAGACCCTCTAGGAGGTGATGGCTACACCTTC	CATSRDPLGGDGYTF
-	-	TRBJ2-3	TRBV7-9	TGTGCCAGCAGCCCCCACAGGTCTCCGGTCACAGATACGCAGTATTTT	CASSPHRSPVTDTQYF
-	TRBD1	TRBJ1-1	TRBV19	TGTGCCAGTAGTATAAGGACGGACAGGGGTCGGAACACTGAAGCTTTCTTT	CASSIRTDRGRNTEAFF
-	TRBD2	TRBJ2-3	TRBV7-9	TGTGCCAGCAGCTTGTCCAGCGGGAGGGTCACAGATACGCAGTATTTT	CASSLSSGRVTDTQYF
-	-	TRBJ1-2	TRBV6-5	TGTGCCAGCAGTTACTCGAGTGGGGTGGACGGCTACACCTTC	CASSYSSGVDGYTF